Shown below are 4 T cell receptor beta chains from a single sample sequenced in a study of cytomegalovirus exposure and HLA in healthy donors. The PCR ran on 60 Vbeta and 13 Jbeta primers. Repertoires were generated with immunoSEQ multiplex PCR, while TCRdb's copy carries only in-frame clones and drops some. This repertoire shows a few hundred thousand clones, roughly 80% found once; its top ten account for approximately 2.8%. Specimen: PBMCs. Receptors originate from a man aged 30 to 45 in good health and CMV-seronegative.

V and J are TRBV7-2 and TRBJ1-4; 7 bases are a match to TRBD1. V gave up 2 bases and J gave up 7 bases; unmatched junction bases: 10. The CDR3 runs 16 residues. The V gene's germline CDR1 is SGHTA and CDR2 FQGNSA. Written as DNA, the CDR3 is TGTGCCAGCAGCTTACGGAAAACAGGGGTTGGTGAAAAACTGTTTTTT. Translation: CASSLRKTGVGEKLFF.

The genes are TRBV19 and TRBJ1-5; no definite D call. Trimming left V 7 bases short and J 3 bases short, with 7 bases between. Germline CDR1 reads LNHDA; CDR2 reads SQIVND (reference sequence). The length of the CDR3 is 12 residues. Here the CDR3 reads CASTSNNQPQHF. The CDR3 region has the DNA TGTGCCAGTACCAGTAACAATCAGCCCCAGCATTTT.

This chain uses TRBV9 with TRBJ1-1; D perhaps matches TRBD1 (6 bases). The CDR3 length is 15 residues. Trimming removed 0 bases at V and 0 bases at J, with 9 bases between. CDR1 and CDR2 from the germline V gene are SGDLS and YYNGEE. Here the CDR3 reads CASSVAGGLNTEAFF. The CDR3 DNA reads TGTGCCAGCAGCGTAGCTGGGGGCCTGAACACTGAAGCTTTCTTT.

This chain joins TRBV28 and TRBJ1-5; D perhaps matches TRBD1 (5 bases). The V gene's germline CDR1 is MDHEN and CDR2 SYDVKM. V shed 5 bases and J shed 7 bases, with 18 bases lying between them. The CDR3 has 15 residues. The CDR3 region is CASSPPPREWQPQHF. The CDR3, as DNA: TGTGCCAGCAGTCCCCCTCCCAGGGAATGGCAGCCCCAGCATTTT. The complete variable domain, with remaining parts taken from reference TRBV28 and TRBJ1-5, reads DVKVTQSSRYLVKRTGEKVFLECVQDMDHENMFWYRQDPGLGLRLIYFSYDVKMKEKGDIPEGYSVSREKKERFSLILESASTNQTSMYLCASSPPPREWQPQHFGDGTRLSIL.